A selection of T cell receptor beta chains follows, all from one sample in a study of shared clonotypes between healthy human individuals. Method: immunoSEQ multiplex PCR; TCRdb's copy keeps in-frame clones and lacks some. Of some 2 million clones in the sample, about 95% were seen once. Sequenced sample: naive CD8+ T cells sorted from blood. These receptors were collected from a man between 18 and 35 years old in good health. CDR3s include the opening cysteine and the closing phenylalanine or tryptophan. The order of the fields is CDR3 DNA, CDR3 protein, V gene, D gene, clone size, J gene. A D gene is named only where the DNA matches it firmly. Some rows have no size entry. The others give once, few or many, or a class for an expanded clone.

TGCGCCAGCAGCCAACTTAGCGGGAGAGCCTACGAGCAGTACTTC | CASSQLSGRAYEQYF | TRBV4-3 | TRBD2 | NA | TRBJ2-7
TGCAGCGTTGAGGGGGGACAGGGATCAGGAAACACCATATATTTT | CSVEGGQGSGNTIYF | TRBV29-1 | TRBD1 | NA | TRBJ1-3
TGTGCCAGCACCACACGCTGGCCGTCTGGCTATGGCTACACCTTC | CASTTRWPSGYGYTF | TRBV28 | NA | NA | TRBJ1-2
TGTGCCAGCAGTGATGGGGACAGGGGTGCCCGCTATGGCTACACCTTC | CASSDGDRGARYGYTF | TRBV2 | TRBD1 | NA | TRBJ1-2
TGTGCCAGCAGTTATGAAGCGGGGATGAACACTGAAGCTTTCTTT | CASSYEAGMNTEAFF | TRBV6-5 | NA | NA | TRBJ1-1
TGTGCCAGCAGCCCAACAGGGAACACTGAAGCTTTCTTT | CASSPTGNTEAFF | TRBV13 | NA | once | TRBJ1-1
TGTGCCAGCAGCACAGTGACAGGGGGATGGGAGACCCAGTACTTC | CASSTVTGGWETQYF | TRBV5-6 | TRBD1 | NA | TRBJ2-5
TGTGCCAGCAGCCCTGGACAGGGCAACACAGATACGCAGTATTTT | CASSPGQGNTDTQYF | TRBV2 | TRBD1 | once | TRBJ2-3
TGCGCCAGCAGTGAGGGTGGTAGCACAGATACGCAGTATTTT | CASSEGGSTDTQYF | TRBV10-2 | NA | NA | TRBJ2-3
TGTGCCAGTAGTATAGTGTTGGGGGAGCAGTTCTTC | CASSIVLGEQFF | TRBV19 | NA | NA | TRBJ2-1
TGTGCCAGCTCAAATACAAGCTCCTACGAGCAGTACTTC | CASSNTSSYEQYF | TRBV18 | NA | NA | TRBJ2-7
TGTGCCAGCTCGGGGGGCAATGAGCAGTTCTTC | CASSGGNEQFF | TRBV19 | TRBD2 | once | TRBJ2-1
TGCGCCAGCAGCCAACGGACCGGTGCAACTAATGAAAAACTGTTTTTT | CASSQRTGATNEKLFF | TRBV4-1 | NA | NA | TRBJ1-4
TGTGCCAGCGGTGGGGACAGGGTGGACACTGAAGCTTTCTTT | CASGGDRVDTEAFF | TRBV2 | TRBD1 | NA | TRBJ1-1
TGTGCCAGCAGCCCCGACTACTCCGGGACAGCTAAAGAGACCCAGTACTTC | CASSPDYSGTAKETQYF | TRBV5-4 | TRBD1 | NA | TRBJ2-5
TGTGCCAGCAGCTTAGGGGATGGGTCCAATGAGCAGTTCTTC | CASSLGDGSNEQFF | TRBV7-8 | NA | NA | TRBJ2-1
TGTGCCAGCAGTCCCCTGGGACCGCTGAACACTGAAGCTTTCTTT | CASSPLGPLNTEAFF | TRBV25-1 | NA | NA | TRBJ1-1
TGTGCCAGCAGTTTGGATCCTGGAAGCAATCAGCCCCAGCATTTT | CASSLDPGSNQPQHF | TRBV28 | NA | NA | TRBJ1-5
TGTGCCAGCAGCCCAGGATTGAACACTGAAGCTTTCTTT | CASSPGLNTEAFF | TRBV5-6 | NA | once | TRBJ1-1
TGTGCCAGCAGTTCCACTAGCGGGAGTTGGTTGGAGACCCAGTACTTC | CASSSTSGSWLETQYF | TRBV27 | TRBD2 | NA | TRBJ2-5
TGTGCCAGCAGCTTATGGTATGGGGATACGCAGTATTTT | CASSLWYGDTQYF | TRBV7-6 | NA | NA | TRBJ2-3
TGCGCCAGCAGTGATGGGTCCGAGCAGTACTTC | CASSDGSEQYF | TRBV10-1 | NA | NA | TRBJ2-7
TGTGCCAGCAGCTTAGGACTAGCGGGGGCAGAGACCCAGTACTTC | CASSLGLAGAETQYF | TRBV11-2 | TRBD2 | NA | TRBJ2-5
TGTGCCATCAGTGGCGGGCCCCCGACAGGGGCGACGTGGGACTATGGCTACACCTTC | CAISGGPPTGATWDYGYTF | TRBV10-3 | TRBD1 | NA | TRBJ1-2
TGTGCCAGCAGCCCGGGACTCACCTACGAGCAGTACTTC | CASSPGLTYEQYF | TRBV4-2 | NA | NA | TRBJ2-7
TGTGCCAGCAGTTTGGGGACAGGGGTTAACTATGGCTACACCTTC | CASSLGTGVNYGYTF | TRBV28 | TRBD1 | once | TRBJ1-2
TGTGCCAGCAGCTTAGGGTATACCGGGGAGCTGTTTTTT | CASSLGYTGELFF | TRBV7-3 | NA | once | TRBJ2-2
TGTGCCAGCAGTTACTCTGTGGGGTACGAGCAGTACTTC | CASSYSVGYEQYF | TRBV6-5 | NA | NA | TRBJ2-7
TGCGCCAGCAGCTTGGACCTGACAGGGGGGGTAGATACGCAGTATTTT | CASSLDLTGGVDTQYF | TRBV5-1 | TRBD1 | NA | TRBJ2-3
TGCGCCAGCAGTCCTAGGACAGGGAACACTGAAGCTTTCTTT | CASSPRTGNTEAFF | TRBV4-1 | TRBD1 | NA | TRBJ1-1
TGCGCCAGCAGAGGGGGCCTACAGGGGATGAATTCACCCCTCCACTTT | CASRGGLQGMNSPLHF | TRBV5-1 | TRBD1 | NA | TRBJ1-6
TGTGCCAGCAGCCTGACTGCTGAGACCCAGTACTTC | CASSLTAETQYF | TRBV5-6 | NA | NA | TRBJ2-5
TGTGCCAGCAGTTCAGGGGAGGGCGCCTACAATGAGCAGTTCTTC | CASSSGEGAYNEQFF | TRBV6-5 | NA | NA | TRBJ2-1
TGTGCCAGCGGTAGGACGGTCGAGGGAATTAACTATGGCTACACCTTC | CASGRTVEGINYGYTF | TRBV28 | NA | NA | TRBJ1-2
TGTGCCAGCAGCAGGGCCCTGGACACCCAAGAGACCCAGTACTTC | CASSRALDTQETQYF | TRBV14 | NA | NA | TRBJ2-5
TGCGCCAGCAGACTCCACAGTGGACAGCCCCAGCATTTT | CASRLHSGQPQHF | TRBV10-2 | NA | NA | TRBJ1-5
TGTGCCAGCAGCCGGGACAGCTACGAGCAGTACTTC | CASSRDSYEQYF | TRBV11-2 | TRBD1 | NA | TRBJ2-7
TGTGCCAGCAGAGACGGGAACACTGAAGCTTTCTTT | CASRDGNTEAFF | TRBV6-5 | NA | NA | TRBJ1-1
TGTGCCAGCAACCTACTAGCGGGGGGGAGCAATGAGCAGTTCTTC | CASNLLAGGSNEQFF | TRBV19 | TRBD2 | NA | TRBJ2-1
TGTGCCAGCTCGGCCCCCTCCCGGGGCCATGGCTACACCTTC | CASSAPSRGHGYTF | TRBV18 | NA | NA | TRBJ1-2
TGTGCCAGCAGTTACCGGACAGGGTCCTACGAGCAGTACTTC | CASSYRTGSYEQYF | TRBV6-5 | TRBD1 | NA | TRBJ2-7
TGTGCCACCAGCAGAGGTGGGGCCAACGTCCTGACTTTC | CATSRGGANVLTF | TRBV15 | NA | NA | TRBJ2-6
TGTGCCAGCAGTTTTCTAGCGGGAGGCTTCTCCTACGAGCAGTACTTC | CASSFLAGGFSYEQYF | TRBV27 | TRBD2 | NA | TRBJ2-7
TGCAGCGTCGCTGGGTCGACAGGGGGCGCGAACACCGGGGAGCTGTTTTTT | CSVAGSTGGANTGELFF | TRBV29-1 | TRBD1 | NA | TRBJ2-2
TGCGCCAGCAGCCAGGCTCAAGGGGTTGAGTATGGCTACACCTTC | CASSQAQGVEYGYTF | TRBV4-1 | NA | NA | TRBJ1-2
TGTGCCAGCAGCTTGGGGCCGGGACTAGCGCTACCCTACAATGAGCAGTTCTTC | CASSLGPGLALPYNEQFF | TRBV5-5 | TRBD2 | NA | TRBJ2-1
TGTGCCACCAGCAGAGATCGGCTAGCGGGAGTCTACAATGAGCAGTTCTTC | CATSRDRLAGVYNEQFF | TRBV15 | TRBD2 | NA | TRBJ2-1